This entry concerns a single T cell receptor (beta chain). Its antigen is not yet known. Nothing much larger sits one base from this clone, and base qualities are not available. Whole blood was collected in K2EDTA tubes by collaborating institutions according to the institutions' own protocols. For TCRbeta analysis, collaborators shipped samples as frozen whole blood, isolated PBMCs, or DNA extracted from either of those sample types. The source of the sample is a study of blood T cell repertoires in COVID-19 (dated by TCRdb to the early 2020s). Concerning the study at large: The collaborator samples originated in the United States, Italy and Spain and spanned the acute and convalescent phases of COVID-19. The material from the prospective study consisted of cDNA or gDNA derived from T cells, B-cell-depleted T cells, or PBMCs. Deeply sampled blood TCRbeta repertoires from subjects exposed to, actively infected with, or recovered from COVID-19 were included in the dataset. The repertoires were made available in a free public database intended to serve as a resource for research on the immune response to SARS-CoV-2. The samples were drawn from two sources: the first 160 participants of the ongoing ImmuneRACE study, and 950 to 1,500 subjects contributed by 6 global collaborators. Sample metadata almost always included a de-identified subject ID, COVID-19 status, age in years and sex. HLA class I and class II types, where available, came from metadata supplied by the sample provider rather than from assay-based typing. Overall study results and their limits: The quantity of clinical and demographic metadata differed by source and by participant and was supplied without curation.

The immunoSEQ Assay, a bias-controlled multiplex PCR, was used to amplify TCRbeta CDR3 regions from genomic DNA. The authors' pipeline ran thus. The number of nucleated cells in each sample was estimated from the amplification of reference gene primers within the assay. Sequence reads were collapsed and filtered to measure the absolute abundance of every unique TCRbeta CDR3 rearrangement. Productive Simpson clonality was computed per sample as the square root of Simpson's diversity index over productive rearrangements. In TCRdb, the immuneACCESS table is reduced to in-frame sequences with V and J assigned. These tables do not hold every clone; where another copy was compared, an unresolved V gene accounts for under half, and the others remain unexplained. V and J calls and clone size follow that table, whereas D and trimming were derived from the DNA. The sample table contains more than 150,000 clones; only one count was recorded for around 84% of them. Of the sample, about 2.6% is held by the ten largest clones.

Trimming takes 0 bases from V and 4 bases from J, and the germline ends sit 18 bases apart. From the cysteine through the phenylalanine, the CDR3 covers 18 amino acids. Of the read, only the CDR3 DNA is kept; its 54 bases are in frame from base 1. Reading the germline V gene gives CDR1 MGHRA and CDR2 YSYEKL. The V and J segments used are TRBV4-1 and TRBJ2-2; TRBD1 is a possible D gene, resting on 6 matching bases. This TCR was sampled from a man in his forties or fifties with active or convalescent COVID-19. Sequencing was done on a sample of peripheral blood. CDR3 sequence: CASSQEKGRGPFTGELFF. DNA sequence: TGCGCCAGCAGCCAAGAAAAGGGCAGGGGCCCCTTCACCGGGGAGCTGTTTTTT.